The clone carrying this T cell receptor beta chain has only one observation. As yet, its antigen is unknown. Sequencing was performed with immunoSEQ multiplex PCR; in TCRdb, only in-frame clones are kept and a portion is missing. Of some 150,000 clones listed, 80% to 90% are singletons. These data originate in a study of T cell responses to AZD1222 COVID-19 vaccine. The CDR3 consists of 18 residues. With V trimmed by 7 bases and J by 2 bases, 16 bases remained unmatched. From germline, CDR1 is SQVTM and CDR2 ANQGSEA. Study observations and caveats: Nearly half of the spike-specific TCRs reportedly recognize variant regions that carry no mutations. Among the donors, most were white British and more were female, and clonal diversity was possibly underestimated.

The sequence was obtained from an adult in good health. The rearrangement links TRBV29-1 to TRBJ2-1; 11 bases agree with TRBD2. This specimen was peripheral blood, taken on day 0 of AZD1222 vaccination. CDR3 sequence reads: CSGGPGLAVHRAYNEQFF. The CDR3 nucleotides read TGCAGCGGGGGACCGGGACTAGCGGTGCACCGGGCCTACAATGAGCAGTTCTTC.